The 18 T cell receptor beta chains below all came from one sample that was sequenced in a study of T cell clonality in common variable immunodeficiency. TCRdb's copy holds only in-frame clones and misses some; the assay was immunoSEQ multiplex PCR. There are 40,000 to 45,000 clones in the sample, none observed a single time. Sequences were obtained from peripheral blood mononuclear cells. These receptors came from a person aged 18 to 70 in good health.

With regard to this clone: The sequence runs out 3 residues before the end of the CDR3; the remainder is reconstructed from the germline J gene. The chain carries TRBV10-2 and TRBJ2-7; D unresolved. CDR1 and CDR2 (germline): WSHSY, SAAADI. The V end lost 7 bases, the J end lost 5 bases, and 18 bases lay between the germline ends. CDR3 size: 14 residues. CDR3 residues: CASKSSSPRDEQYF. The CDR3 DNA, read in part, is TGCGCCAGCAAGTCTAGTTCCCCCCGGGACGAG.

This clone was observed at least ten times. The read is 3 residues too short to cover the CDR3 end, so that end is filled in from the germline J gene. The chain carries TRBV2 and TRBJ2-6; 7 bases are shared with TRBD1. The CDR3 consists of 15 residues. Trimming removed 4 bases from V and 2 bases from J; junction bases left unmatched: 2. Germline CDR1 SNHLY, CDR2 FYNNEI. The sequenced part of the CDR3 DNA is TGTGCCAGCAGTGCCCAGGGGGCTGGGGCCAACGTC. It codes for CASSAQGAGANV. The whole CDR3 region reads CASSAQGAGANVLTF.

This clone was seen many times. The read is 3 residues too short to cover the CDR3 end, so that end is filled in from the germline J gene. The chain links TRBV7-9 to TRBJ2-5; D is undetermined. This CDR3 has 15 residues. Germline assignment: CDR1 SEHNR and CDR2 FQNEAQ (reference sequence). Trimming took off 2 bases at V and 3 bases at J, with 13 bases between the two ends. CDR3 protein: CASSLNGLSEETQYF. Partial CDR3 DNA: TGTGCCAGCAGCTTAAACGGTCTTTCCGAAGAGACC.

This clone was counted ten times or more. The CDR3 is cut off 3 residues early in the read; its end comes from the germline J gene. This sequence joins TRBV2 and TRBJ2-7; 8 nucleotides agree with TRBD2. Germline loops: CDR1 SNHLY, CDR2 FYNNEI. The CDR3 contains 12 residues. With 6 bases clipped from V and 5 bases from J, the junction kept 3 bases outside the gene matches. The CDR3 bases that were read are TGTGCCAGCAGGGAACTAGCGGACGAG. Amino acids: CASRELADE. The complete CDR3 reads CASRELADEQYF.

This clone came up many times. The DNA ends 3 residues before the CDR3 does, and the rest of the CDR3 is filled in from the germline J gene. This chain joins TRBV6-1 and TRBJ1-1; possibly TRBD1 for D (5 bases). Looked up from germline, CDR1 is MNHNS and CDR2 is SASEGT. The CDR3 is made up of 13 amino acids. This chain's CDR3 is CASSEMGGLPAFF. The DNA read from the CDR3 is TGTGCCAGCAGTGAAATGGGGGGGTTACCA.

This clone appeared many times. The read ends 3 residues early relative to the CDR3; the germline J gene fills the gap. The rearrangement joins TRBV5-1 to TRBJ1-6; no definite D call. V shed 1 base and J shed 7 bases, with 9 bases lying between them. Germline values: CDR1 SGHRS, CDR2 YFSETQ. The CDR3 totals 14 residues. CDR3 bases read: TGCGCCAGCAGCTTGAGGGCAGAAAATTCACCC. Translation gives CASSLRAENSP. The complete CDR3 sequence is CASSLRAENSPLHF.

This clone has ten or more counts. This chain's CDR3 is CASSERPGDSPYEQYF. The covered CDR3 bases are TGTGCCAGCAGTGAACGGCCAGGGGATTCGCCCTACGAG. This chain links TRBV6-1 with TRBJ2-7; a possible D gene is TRBD1 (6 bases). The read halts 3 residues ahead of the CDR3 end, with the missing end drawn from the germline J gene. The V and J ends lost 2 bases and 2 bases respectively, with 16 bases between them. Germline V CDR1 and CDR2: MNHNS, SASEGT. The CDR3 covers 16 residues.

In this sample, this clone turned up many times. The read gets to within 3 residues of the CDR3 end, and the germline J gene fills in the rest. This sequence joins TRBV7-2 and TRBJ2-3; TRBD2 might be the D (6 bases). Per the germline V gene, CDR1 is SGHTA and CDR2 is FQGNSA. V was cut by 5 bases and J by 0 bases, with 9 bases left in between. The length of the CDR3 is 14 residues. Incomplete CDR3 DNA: TGTGCCAGCAGCCCCGGGGGTAGCACAGATACG. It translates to CASSPGGSTDT. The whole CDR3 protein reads CASSPGGSTDTQYF.

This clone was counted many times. The DNA read from the CDR3 is TGTGCCAGCAGCCTTGACAGGGGGCGTCAGCCC. Protein sequence: CASSLDRGRQP. The complete CDR3 sequence is CASSLDRGRQPQHF. The chain links TRBV7-8 to TRBJ1-5; 10 bases map to TRBD1. The missing CDR3 end, 3 residues past where the read stops, is filled in from the germline J gene. The J segment lost 6 bases and the V segment lost 5 bases, leaving 4 bases of the junction unmatched. The CDR3 loop spans 14 amino acids. CDR1 and CDR2 (germline): SGHVS, FQNEAQ.

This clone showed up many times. The CDR3 is CASSPLAGVTDTQYF. The CDR3 bases that were read are TGTGCCAGCAGCCCACTAGCGGGGGTCACAGATACG. The V gene is TRBV5-5, the J gene TRBJ2-3; 11 bases map to TRBD2. The read ends 3 residues shy of where the CDR3 ends; the end is completed using the germline J gene. After removal of 4 bases from V and 2 bases from J, the junction contained 3 bases not matched to a gene. Germline loops: CDR1 SGHKS, CDR2 YYEKEE (reference sequence). This CDR3 is built from 15 residues.

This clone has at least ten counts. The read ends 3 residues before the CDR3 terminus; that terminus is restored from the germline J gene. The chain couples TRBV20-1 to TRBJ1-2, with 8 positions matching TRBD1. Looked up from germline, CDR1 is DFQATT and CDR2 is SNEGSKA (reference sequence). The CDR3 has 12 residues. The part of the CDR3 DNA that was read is TGCAGTGCTAGAGTTCCAGGGGGCGGC. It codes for CSARVPGGG. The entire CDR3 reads CSARVPGGGYTF.

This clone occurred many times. CDR3: CSASGSGNTQYF. Incomplete CDR3 DNA: TGCAGTGCTAGCGGGAGCGGGAATACG. V is TRBV20-1 and J is TRBJ2-3; 7 bases line up with TRBD2. The read ends 3 residues before the CDR3 terminus; that terminus is restored from the germline J gene. With 3 bases clipped from V and 7 bases from J, the junction kept 4 bases outside the gene matches. The germline gives CDR1 DFQATT, CDR2 SNEGSKA (reference sequence). The CDR3 has 12 residues.

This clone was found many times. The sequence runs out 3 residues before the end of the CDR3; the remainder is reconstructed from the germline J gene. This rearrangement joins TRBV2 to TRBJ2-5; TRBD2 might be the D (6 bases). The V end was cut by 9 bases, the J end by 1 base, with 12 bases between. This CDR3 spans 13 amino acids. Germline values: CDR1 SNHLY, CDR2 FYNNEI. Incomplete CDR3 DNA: TGTGCCAGTAAAAGCGGGTCCCAAGAGACC. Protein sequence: CASKSGSQET. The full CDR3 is CASKSGSQETQYF.

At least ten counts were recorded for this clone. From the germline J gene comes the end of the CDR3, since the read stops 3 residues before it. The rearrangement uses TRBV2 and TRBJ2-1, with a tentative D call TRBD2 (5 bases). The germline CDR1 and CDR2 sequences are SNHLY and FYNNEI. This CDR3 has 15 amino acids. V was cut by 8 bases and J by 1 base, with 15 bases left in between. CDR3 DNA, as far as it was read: TGTGCCAGCTGCCGAGCGGTGCTGTCCTACAATGAG. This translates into CASCRAVLSYNE. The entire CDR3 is CASCRAVLSYNEQFF.

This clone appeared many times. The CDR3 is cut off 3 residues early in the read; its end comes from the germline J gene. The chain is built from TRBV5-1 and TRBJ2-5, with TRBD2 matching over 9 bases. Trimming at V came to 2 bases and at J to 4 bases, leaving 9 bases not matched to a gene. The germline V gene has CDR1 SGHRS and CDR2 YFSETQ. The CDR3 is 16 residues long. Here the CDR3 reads CASSFSRGGAGETQYF. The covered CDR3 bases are TGCGCCAGCAGCTTCTCACGCGGGGGGGCGGGAGAGACC.

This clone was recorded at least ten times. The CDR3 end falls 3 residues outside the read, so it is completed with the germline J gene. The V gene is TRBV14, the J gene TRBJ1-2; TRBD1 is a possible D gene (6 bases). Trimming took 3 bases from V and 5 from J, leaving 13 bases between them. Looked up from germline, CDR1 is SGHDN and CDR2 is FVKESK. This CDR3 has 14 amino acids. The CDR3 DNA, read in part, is TGTGCCAGCAGCCAGGAGGACAGACCTTATGGC. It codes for CASSQEDRPYG. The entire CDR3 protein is CASSQEDRPYGYTF.

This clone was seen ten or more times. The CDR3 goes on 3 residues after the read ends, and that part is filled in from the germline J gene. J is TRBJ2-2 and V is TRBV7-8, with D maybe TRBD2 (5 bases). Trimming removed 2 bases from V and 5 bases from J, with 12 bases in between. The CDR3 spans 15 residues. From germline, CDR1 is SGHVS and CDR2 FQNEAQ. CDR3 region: CASSLKRLNTGELFF. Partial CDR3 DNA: TGTGCCAGCAGCTTAAAGAGACTAAATACCGGGGAG.

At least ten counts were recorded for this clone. The sequenced CDR3 bases are TGCGCCAGCAGCTTAGCTAGGATGGTAACCGGGGAG. Its translation is CASSLARMVTGE. From start to end, the CDR3 is CASSLARMVTGELFF. The V gene is TRBV5-1, the J gene TRBJ2-2; D is unresolved. Read data end 3 residues before the CDR3 end; the end is taken from the germline J gene. Trimming pared 2 bases from V and 5 bases from J, leaving 13 bases between. The CDR3 loop spans 15 amino acids. Germline V gene lookup returns CDR1 SGHRS and CDR2 YFSETQ.